Sequencing of this TCR beta chain was carried out in a study of lymphopenia after photon versus proton radiotherapy (dated by TCRdb to the late 2010s). Context from the whole study: The study compared the immunological effects of photon versus proton radiation therapy in patients with gastrointestinal tumors who developed high-grade lymphopenia. The cohort included about 18 patients with gastrointestinal tumors who developed lymphopenia after receiving either photon or proton therapy. The study aimed to characterize how the two radiation modalities differ in their impact on the immune system.

From the germline V gene, CDR1 is SGHTA and CDR2 is FQGNSA. From the cysteine through the phenylalanine, the CDR3 covers 17 amino acids. Just the 51-base CDR3 DNA is kept, in frame starting at base 1. Compared with germline, V lacks 7 bases and J lacks 5 bases; bases without a gene match: 16. What the study reported, not specific to this receptor: After the lymphocyte count nadir, repertoires from photon-treated patients showed oligoclonal expansion, particularly of CD8+ Temra cells, and this expansion drove the decline in diversity. The survival association was examined only in patients who died, and the authors described better survival with proton therapy as a possibility, not as a demonstrated result. Proton-treated patients stayed relatively stable during treatment, while photon-treated patients lost naive T cells and TCR diversity and gained effector/memory populations. Across the cohort, among patients who died, a greater drop in TCR diversity after the nadir was inversely correlated with overall survival time.

Library method: the immunoSEQ multiplex PCR assay. Deep sequencing of rearranged TCR beta loci, alongside multiparametric flow cytometry, was used to profile T cell repertoires. TCRdb obtained this table from immuneACCESS and retained in-frame rearrangements with V and J assigned. These tables miss some clones; where compared with another copy, unresolved V genes account for less than half of the shortfall, and the remainder is unexplained. The sample yields roughly 150,000 clones; 70% to 90% were counted once. The top ten constitute roughly 4.7% of the sample. With respect to this clone: The target of this receptor is not known. Within one base of it there is no much larger clone, and no base qualities were kept.

The rearrangement combines TRBV7-2 with TRBJ2-7, and 11 junctional nucleotides match TRBD2. The specimen was peripheral blood, collected from a patient treated with photon-based radiotherapy. The receptor was derived from a man between 50 and 59 years old with gastric cancer. The nucleotide sequence reads as follows: TGTGCCAGCACCTTTAGTAGAACTAGCGGGAGTATCAACGAGCAGTACTTC. It encodes CASTFSRTSGSINEQYF.